This TCR beta chain stems from a study of blood T cell repertoires in COVID-19. For the study at large: Samples taken during acute and convalescent COVID-19 were collected in the United States, Italy and Spain.

Germline V lookup: CDR1 SGHVS, CDR2 FQNEAQ. Unmatched junction bases numbered 12, after V lost 3 bases and J lost 4 bases. CDR3 size: 17 residues. The method was immunoSEQ multiplex PCR; TCRdb's version includes in-frame clones alone and lacks a portion of them. Among approximately 250,000 clones listed, about 86% were seen once. This chain uses TRBV7-8 with TRBJ2-3, with TRBD2 matching over 8 bases. Material for sequencing was PBMCs or T cells enriched from blood (not recorded which). This receptor was obtained from a man aged 30 to 45 with acute COVID-19. The CDR3 loop reads CASSFKSAGTRSDTQYF. CDR3 sequence (DNA): TGTGCCAGCAGCTTTAAAAGTGCCGGGACTAGGTCAGATACGCAGTATTTT.